Shown below are 16 T cell receptor beta chains from a single sample sequenced in a study of vaccination and CD4 T cells after COVID-19. Indicated treatment: roughly 11-day PBMC culture with coronavirus spike peptide pools or control peptides (ViraFEST assay). Sequenced with the Oncomine TCR Beta short-read assay was DNA taken from cultured CD4+ T cells. TCRdb reanalysed the PCR reads using MiXCR and keeps one entry per CDR3 protein. The sample carries around 19,000 distinct CDR3 sequences, less than 50% recorded once. The antigens for these receptors are not known. Sequenced: CD4+ T cells from blood, cultured in vitro. The receptor set was obtained from a human donor who had recovered from COVID-19.

This clonotype has only a few counts. The chain couples TRBV30 to TRBJ1-5; D is unclear. Trimming pared 0 bases from V and 3 bases from J, leaving 18 bases between. The CDR3 runs 17 residues. Germline V gene sequence: CDR1 GTSNPN, CDR2 SVGIG (reference sequence). CDR3 residues: CAWSVPLPAVFNQPQHF. DNA for the CDR3: TGTGCCTGGAGTGTACCCCTCCCGGCAGTATTCAATCAGCCCCAGCATTTT.

This clonotype was detected a few times. This sequence joins TRBV6-2 or TRBV6-3 and TRBJ2-7, with TRBD1 matching 9 bases. J was trimmed by 5 bases and V by 4 bases; bases with no gene match: 15. The CDR3 consists of 17 residues. Germline-derived CDR1 and CDR2 are MNHEY and SVGEGT. The chain's CDR3 is CASSSWPGQGFTHEQYF. The CDR3 DNA is TGTGCCAGCAGTTCGTGGCCGGGACAGGGTTTTACCCACGAGCAGTACTTC.

This rearrangement joins TRBV6-1 to TRBJ1-3, with D maybe TRBD1 (5 bases). The CDR3 consists of 15 residues. V lost 6 bases and J lost 3, with 15 bases in between. The germline V gene encodes CDR1 MNHNS and CDR2 SASEGT. The CDR3 here is CASSTPLGGGNTIYF. The CDR3 nucleotides are TGTGCCAGCAGCACCCCATTGGGGGGTGGAAACACCATATATTTT.

This clonotype has just a few counts. The chain combines TRBV15 with TRBJ1-6, with D possibly TRBD1 on 5 matching bases. The CDR3 runs 15 residues. From germline, CDR1 is LNHNV and CDR2 YYDKDF (reference sequence). Trimming removed 0 bases from V and 4 bases from J, with 7 bases in between. The CDR3 spells CATSREGPYNSPLHF. CDR3 nucleotide sequence: TGTGCCACCAGCAGAGAGGGACCTTATAATTCACCCCTCCACTTT.

The chain is built from TRBV5-1 and TRBJ2-1, with TRBD2 matching over 7 bases. Trimming took 0 bases from V and 7 from J; bases not matched to a gene: 10. CDR1 and CDR2 (germline): SGHRS, YFSETQ. This CDR3 region has 16 residues. The CDR3 reads CASSLEAGEGWNEQFF. As DNA, the CDR3 is TGCGCCAGCAGCTTGGAGGCCGGGGAGGGGTGGAATGAGCAGTTCTTC.

This clonotype was seen a few times. Sequence at one end of the junction differs from germline and may be a read error. The gene calls are TRBV10-3 and TRBJ2-3, with D possibly matching TRBD1 (6 bases). Germline V gene data show CDR1 as ENHRY and CDR2 as SYGVKD. The CDR3 covers 13 residues. The CDR3 region has the DNA TGTGCCAGCAGTTACAGGGGCACAGATACGCAGTATTTT. Amino acid sequence: CASSYRGTDTQYF.

The chain combines TRBV7-9 with TRBJ2-5, with 7 bases identical to TRBD2. This CDR3 region has 17 residues. Germline V CDR1 and CDR2: SEHNR, FQNEAQ (reference sequence). Germline trimming cut 3 bases from V and 3 bases from J; bases unmatched to any gene: 13. CDR3 loop: CASSFGVGGSSEETQYF. The CDR3 coding sequence is TGTGCCAGCAGCTTTGGGGTGGGCGGGAGTAGCGAAGAGACCCAGTACTTC.

The rearrangement joins TRBV6-5 to TRBJ2-7, with no clear D. Germline V gene lookup returns CDR1 MNHEY and CDR2 SVGAGI. V was pared by 2 bases and J by 4 bases, with 6 bases between. The CDR3 spans 12 residues. DNA for the CDR3: TGTGCCAGCAGTTACGGACGTTACGAGCAGTACTTC. Translation gives CASSYGRYEQYF.

V and J are TRBV6-1 and TRBJ1-5; 9 bases match TRBD1. In germline, CDR1 is MNHNS, CDR2 SASEGT. Losses at the gene ends were 6 bases for V and 6 bases for J; bases not matched to a gene: 18. This CDR3 contains 18 residues. CDR3 DNA: TGTGCCAGCAGCCCCCAAGGACCGGGACAGGGTATGGCTCAGCCCCAGCATTTT. This gives the protein CASSPQGPGQGMAQPQHF.

This clonotype has only a few counts. The V and J genes are TRBV7-9 and TRBJ2-7; 10 bases agree with TRBD1. The ends lost 2 bases at V and 4 bases at J; junction bases unmatched: 8. The CDR3 length is 16 residues. The germline CDR1 and CDR2 sequences are SEHNR and FQNEAQ (reference sequence). The CDR3 coding sequence is TGTGCCAGCAGCTTAACCCCGGGACAGGGGAGGTACGAGCAGTACTTC. Translation: CASSLTPGQGRYEQYF.

V is TRBV10-3 and J is TRBJ2-1; 8 positions agree with TRBD2. CDR1 and CDR2 (germline): ENHRY, SYGVKD. The junction had 3 bases not matched to a gene; V was cut back by 5 bases and J by 0 bases. CDR3 size: 15 residues. CDR3 nucleotides: TGTGCCATCAGTCCAACTAGCGGCTCCTACAATGAGCAGTTCTTC. Its translation: CAISPTSGSYNEQFF.

This clonotype was found once. The V call is TRBV19, the J call TRBJ2-3, with TRBD2 matching over 12 bases. CDR1 is LNHDA, CDR2 SQIVND, per germline (reference sequence). The CDR3 loop spans 19 amino acids. V dropped 10 bases and J dropped 2; count of bases not matched to a gene: 19. The CDR3 here is CATSSSGRAYEKSTDTQYF. CDR3 in DNA: TGTGCCACCTCTTCTAGCGGGAGGGCCTACGAAAAGTCCACAGATACGCAGTATTTT.

The chain has TRBV12-3 or TRBV12-4 and TRBJ2-2; a weak D match, TRBD1 (5 bases). V was pared by 2 bases and J by 4 bases, with 11 bases between. CDR3 length: 15 amino acids. CDR3 in DNA: TGTGCCAGCAGTTTATATGGGGCGGCCACCGGGGAGCTGTTTTTT. Its protein product is CASSLYGAATGELFF.

The chain uses TRBV6-1 and TRBJ2-3, with no clear D. CDR1 is MNHNS and CDR2 is SASEGT in the germline V gene. The CDR3 consists of 15 residues. V lost 5 bases and J lost 0, with 12 bases in between. In nucleotides, the CDR3 is TGTGCCAGCAGTCTTTTAGCAGCTAGCACAGATACGCAGTATTTT. Protein product: CASSLLAASTDTQYF.

This rearrangement joins TRBV10-3 to TRBJ1-1; 7 bases agree with TRBD1. Germline CDR1 is ENHRY and CDR2 is SYGVKD. Trimming at V came to 8 bases and at J to 2 bases, leaving 11 bases not matched to a gene. The CDR3 spans 15 residues. As DNA, the CDR3 is TGTGCCATCGGGACAGAAGACAAGACAAACACTGAAGCTTTCTTT. It specifies CAIGTEDKTNTEAFF.

The V gene is TRBV4-1, the J gene TRBJ2-7; maybe TRBD2 (5 bases). This CDR3 has 16 residues. Germline CDR1 is MGHRA and CDR2 is YSYEKL. Trimming took off 0 bases at V and 0 bases at J, with 12 bases between the two ends. CDR3 loop: CASSQDMDLSSYEQYF. In DNA, the CDR3 is TGCGCCAGCAGCCAAGATATGGACTTGAGCTCCTACGAGCAGTACTTC.